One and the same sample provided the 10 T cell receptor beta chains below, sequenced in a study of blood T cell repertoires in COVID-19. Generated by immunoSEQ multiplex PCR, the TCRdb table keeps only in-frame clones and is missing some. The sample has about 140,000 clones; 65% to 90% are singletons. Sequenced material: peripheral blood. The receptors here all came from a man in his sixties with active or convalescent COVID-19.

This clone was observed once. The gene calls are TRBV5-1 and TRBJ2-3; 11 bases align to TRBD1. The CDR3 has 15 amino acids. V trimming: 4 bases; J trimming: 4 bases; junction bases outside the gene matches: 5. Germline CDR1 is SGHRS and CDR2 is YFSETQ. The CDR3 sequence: CASSGGQGAPDTQYF. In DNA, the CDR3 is TGCGCCAGCAGCGGCGGACAGGGGGCCCCAGATACGCAGTATTTT.

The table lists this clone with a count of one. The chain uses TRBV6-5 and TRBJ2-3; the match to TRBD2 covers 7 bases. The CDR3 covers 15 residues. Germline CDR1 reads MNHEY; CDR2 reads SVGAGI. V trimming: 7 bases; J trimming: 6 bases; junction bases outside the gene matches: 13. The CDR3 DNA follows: TGTGCCAGCACCCCCGGCGGGAGTCGTAGGGATACGCAGTATTTT. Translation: CASTPGGSRRDTQYF.

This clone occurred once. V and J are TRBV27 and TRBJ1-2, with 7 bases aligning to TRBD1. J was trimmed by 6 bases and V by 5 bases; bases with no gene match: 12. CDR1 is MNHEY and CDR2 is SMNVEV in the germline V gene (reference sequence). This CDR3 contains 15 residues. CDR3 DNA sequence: TGTGCCAGCAGTCCGAGTCGGGACAGCCTTCATGGCTACACCTTC. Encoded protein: CASSPSRDSLHGYTF.

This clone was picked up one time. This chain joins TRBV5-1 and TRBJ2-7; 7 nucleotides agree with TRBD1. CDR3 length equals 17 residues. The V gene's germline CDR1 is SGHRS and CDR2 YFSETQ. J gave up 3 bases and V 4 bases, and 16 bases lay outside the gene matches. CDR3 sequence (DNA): TGCGCCAGCAGCGGTCCCGGACAGGCGACTCGGTACTACGAGCAGTACTTC. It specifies CASSGPGQATRYYEQYF.

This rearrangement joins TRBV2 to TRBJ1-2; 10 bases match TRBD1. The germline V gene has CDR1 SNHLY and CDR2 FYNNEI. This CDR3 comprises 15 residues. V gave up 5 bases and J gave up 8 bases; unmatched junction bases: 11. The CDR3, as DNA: TGTGCCAGCAGTAGTAAAACCGGGACAGGGGAGGGCTACACCTTC. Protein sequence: CASSSKTGTGEGYTF. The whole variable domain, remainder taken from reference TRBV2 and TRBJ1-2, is EPEVTQTPSHQVTQMGQEVILRCVPISNHLYFYWYRQILGQKVEFLVSFYNNEISEKSEIFDDQFSVERPDGSNFTLKIRSTKLEDSAMYFCASSSKTGTGEGYTFGSGTRLTVV.

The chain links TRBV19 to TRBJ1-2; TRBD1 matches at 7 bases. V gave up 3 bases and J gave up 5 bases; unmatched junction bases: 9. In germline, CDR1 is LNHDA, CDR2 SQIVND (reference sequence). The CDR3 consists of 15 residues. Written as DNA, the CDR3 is TGTGCCAGTAGTATCTCGAGGGGGCATAGGTATGGCTACACCTTC. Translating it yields CASSISRGHRYGYTF.

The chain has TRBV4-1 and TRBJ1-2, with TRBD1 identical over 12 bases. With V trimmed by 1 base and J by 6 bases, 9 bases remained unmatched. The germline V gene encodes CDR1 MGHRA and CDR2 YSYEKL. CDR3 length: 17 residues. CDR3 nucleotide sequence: TGCGCCAGCAGCCAAGTCCTCGGGACAGGGGGCCCGGATGGCTACACCTTC. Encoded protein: CASSQVLGTGGPDGYTF.

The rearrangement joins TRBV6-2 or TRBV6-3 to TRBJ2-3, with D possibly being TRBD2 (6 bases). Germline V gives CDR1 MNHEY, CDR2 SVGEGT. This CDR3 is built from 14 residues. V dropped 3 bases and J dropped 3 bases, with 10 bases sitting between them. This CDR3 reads CASSYVLATDTQYF. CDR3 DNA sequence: TGTGCCAGCAGTTATGTACTAGCAACAGATACGCAGTATTTT.

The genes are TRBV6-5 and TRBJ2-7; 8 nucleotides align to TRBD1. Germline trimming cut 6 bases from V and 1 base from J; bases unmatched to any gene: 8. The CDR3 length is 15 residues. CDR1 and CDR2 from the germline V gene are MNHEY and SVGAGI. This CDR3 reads CASSPGTGGSYEQYF. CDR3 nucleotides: TGTGCCAGCAGCCCCGGGACAGGTGGATCCTACGAGCAGTACTTC.

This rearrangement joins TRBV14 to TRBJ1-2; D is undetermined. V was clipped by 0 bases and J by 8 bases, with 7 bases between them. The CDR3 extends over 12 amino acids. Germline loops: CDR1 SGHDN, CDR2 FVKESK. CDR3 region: CASSQDRLGYTF. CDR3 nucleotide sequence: TGTGCCAGCAGCCAAGACAGGCTCGGCTACACCTTC.